The 30 T cell receptor beta chains below all came from one sample that was sequenced in a study of cytomegalovirus exposure and HLA in healthy donors. The PCR ran on 60 Vbeta and 13 Jbeta primers. Sequencing used immunoSEQ multiplex PCR; TCRdb keeps in-frame clones, though not all of them. The data show about 200,000 clones, almost 70% seen once. Sequenced input: PBMCs. These TCRs come from a man aged 35-49 years in good health and CMV-seropositive.

In its sample, this clone was seen a few times. This CDR3 reads CASSLFTGGYSYEQYF. The CDR3 DNA is TGTGCCAGCAGCTTATTCACAGGGGGGTATTCCTACGAGCAGTACTTC. The chain has TRBV7-9 and TRBJ2-7; 8 bases fit TRBD1. The trim removed 2 bases at V and 1 base at J, leaving 7 bases unmatched. Germline V gene sequence: CDR1 SEHNR, CDR2 FQNEAQ (reference sequence). The CDR3 totals 16 residues.

This clone was seen only a few times. The chain combines TRBV19 with TRBJ1-2, with D tentatively TRBD1 (6 bases). Germline values: CDR1 LNHDA, CDR2 SQIVND (reference sequence). Deletions cut 2 bases from V and 9 bases from J, with 19 bases between. The CDR3 length is 15 residues. This chain's CDR3 is CASSISPDSNGRYTF. The CDR3 coding sequence is TGTGCCAGTAGTATAAGCCCGGACAGTAATGGACGCTACACCTTC.

The gene calls are TRBV13 and TRBJ2-7; perhaps TRBD2 as D (6 bases). Germline V gene data show CDR1 as PRHDT and CDR2 as FYEKMQ (reference sequence). V dropped 4 bases and J dropped 2 bases, with 15 bases sitting between them. The CDR3 has 15 amino acids. In DNA form, the CDR3 reads TGTGCCAGCAGCTCCTCGGGGAGGAAGCCCTACGAGCAGTACTTC. It encodes CASSSSGRKPYEQYF.

The V and J genes are TRBV29-1 and TRBJ2-7, with unresolved D. The V end was cut by 4 bases, the J end by 1 base, with 14 bases between. The germline gives CDR1 SQVTM, CDR2 ANQGSEA. The length of the CDR3 is 14 residues. This CDR3 is CSVGGVGSSYEQYF. CDR3 sequence (DNA): TGCAGCGTTGGTGGAGTCGGATCGTCCTACGAGCAGTACTTC.

The rearrangement joins TRBV10-3 to TRBJ1-4; tentatively, D is TRBD1 (5 bases). Germline V gene sequence: CDR1 ENHRY, CDR2 SYGVKD. Between the trimmed V and J ends, which lost 6 bases and 8 bases, there was a span of 16 bases. This CDR3 is built from 14 residues. For the CDR3, the DNA is TGTGCCATCAGAAGCCAGGGATTTGCGGAAAAACTGTTTTTT. It is translated as CAIRSQGFAEKLFF.

This clone was detected only a few times. This sequence joins TRBV7-2 and TRBJ2-7; 9 bases are a match to TRBD2. V lost 4 bases to trimming and J lost 2 bases; unmatched junction nucleotides: 9. The CDR3 consists of 16 residues. The germline gives CDR1 SGHTA, CDR2 FQGNSA. DNA of the CDR3: TGTGCCAGCAGCTACGCCGCGGGGGGGTCTGCCTACGAGCAGTACTTC. This gives the protein CASSYAAGGSAYEQYF.

The chain is built from TRBV19 and TRBJ1-5, with 7 bases aligning to TRBD1. With V trimmed by 8 bases and J by 7 bases, 8 bases remained unmatched. Germline values: CDR1 LNHDA, CDR2 SQIVND (reference sequence). The CDR3 is 13 amino acids. This CDR3 reads CASGGGGRQPQHF. CDR3 sequence (DNA): TGTGCCAGTGGAGGGGGCGGGAGGCAGCCCCAGCATTTT.

This clone was recorded once. V and J are TRBV4-2 and TRBJ1-1; D is ambiguous. Germline V gene lookup returns CDR1 LGHNA and CDR2 YNFKEQ. The CDR3 spans 15 residues. V was pared by 1 base and J by 1 base, with 10 bases between. CDR3 nucleotides: TGTGCCAGCAGCCAAGTAGCGACCGAGAACACTGAAGCTTTCTTT. Encoded protein: CASSQVATENTEAFF.

Only a few counts were recorded for this clone. V is TRBV15 and J is TRBJ1-5; D is undetermined. V dropped 5 bases and J dropped 2 bases, with 7 bases sitting between them. Germline loops: CDR1 LNHNV, CDR2 YYDKDF (reference sequence). The CDR3 covers 13 residues. CDR3 in DNA: TGTGCCACCAGCCCGAGCCGCAATCAGCCCCAGCATTTT. Translating gives CATSPSRNQPQHF. Full variable domain (outside the CDR3, taken from reference TRBV15 and TRBJ1-5): DAMVIQNPRYQVTQFGKPVTLSCSQTLNHNVMYWYQQKSSQAPKLLFHYYDKDFNNEADTPDNFQSRRPNTSFCFLDIRSPGLGDTAMYLCATSPSRNQPQHFGDGTRLSIL.

This clone was observed a few times. The chain has TRBV7-2 and TRBJ2-5, with a possible D match to TRBD1 (7 bases). CDR3 length: 15 residues. Germline V gene data show CDR1 as SGHTA and CDR2 as FQGNSA. V lost 5 bases, J lost 2 bases, and 15 bases lay in between. The CDR3 DNA is TGTGCCAGCAGCCCCAATTCAGGGGGGCAAGAGACCCAGTACTTC. Its protein product is CASSPNSGGQETQYF.

The table lists this clone with a few counts. V is TRBV25-1 and J is TRBJ2-5; possibly TRBD1 for D (6 bases). This CDR3 spans 14 amino acids. With 4 bases removed from V and 5 bases from J, the gap between germline ends came to 14 bases. From germline, CDR1 is MGHDK and CDR2 SYGVNS. This chain's CDR3 is CASSAGQPGETQYF. The CDR3 nucleotides are TGTGCCAGCAGTGCCGGACAGCCCGGGGAGACCCAGTACTTC.

V gene TRBV7-2 combines with J gene TRBJ1-1; 8 bases agree with TRBD1. After removal of 3 bases from V and 5 bases from J, the junction contained 2 bases not matched to a gene. The CDR3 extends over 13 amino acids. The V gene's germline CDR1 is SGHTA and CDR2 FQGNSA. CDR3 bases: TGTGCCAGCAGCTTGCAGGGGGCGACTGAAGCTTTCTTT. Translating it yields CASSLQGATEAFF.

The chain joins TRBV6-4 to TRBJ2-7, with 9 bases identical to TRBD1. Losses at the gene ends were 6 bases for V and 3 bases for J; bases not matched to a gene: 9. Germline V gene lookup returns CDR1 MRHNA and CDR2 SNTAGT. This CDR3 comprises 15 residues. The CDR3 loop is CASRPPGQGVYEQYF. In DNA form, the CDR3 reads TGTGCCAGCAGACCCCCGGGACAGGGAGTCTACGAGCAGTACTTC.

The chain employs TRBV12-5 and TRBJ1-4, with 8 bases lining up with TRBD1. The CDR3 is 14 amino acids. Germline CDR1 and CDR2: LGHNT and FRNRAP. Unmatched junction bases numbered 6, after V lost 4 bases and J lost 8 bases. The CDR3 coding sequence is TGTGCTAGTGGTTCCCAGGGGGCAAGCGAAAAACTGTTTTTT. Translated: CASGSQGASEKLFF.

V usage is TRBV2 and J usage is TRBJ2-1; maybe TRBD2 (7 bases). Germline V gene data show CDR1 as SNHLY and CDR2 as FYNNEI. This CDR3 has 15 residues. V gave up 6 bases and J gave up 3 bases, with 15 bases separating them. The DNA of the CDR3 is TGTGCCAGCAGGTGGACGGGGGGCCTCTACAATGAGCAGTTCTTC. It translates to CASRWTGGLYNEQFF.

The chain carries TRBV20-1 and TRBJ2-7; no definite D call. Looked up from germline, CDR1 is DFQATT and CDR2 is SNEGSKA (reference sequence). V was pared by 0 bases and J by 5 bases, with 5 bases between. The CDR3 runs 11 residues. CDR3 nucleotide sequence: TGCAGTGCTAGAGATGAGGACGAGCAGTACTTC. Translated, it gives CSARDEDEQYF.

The chain combines TRBV5-1 with TRBJ1-2, with D maybe TRBD1 (6 bases). CDR3 length: 13 residues. CDR1 is SGHRS, CDR2 YFSETQ, per germline. V dropped 5 bases and J dropped 5 bases, with 13 bases sitting between them. In DNA, the CDR3 is TGCGCCAGCAGGGACAGCAGCAATTATGGCTACACCTTC. This encodes CASRDSSNYGYTF. Supplemented by reference TRBV5-1 and TRBJ1-2, the full variable domain reads KAGVTQTPRYLIKTRGQQVTLSCSPISGHRSVSWYQQTPGQGLQFLFEYFSETQRNKGNFPGRFSGRQFSNSRSEMNVSTLELGDSALYLCASRDSSNYGYTFGSGTRLTVV.

This rearrangement joins TRBV28 to TRBJ2-7; D gene ambiguous. Trimming left V 2 bases short and J 9 bases short, with 14 bases between. CDR1 is MDHEN, CDR2 SYDVKM, per germline. This CDR3 has 13 residues. The CDR3 spells CASSLKSKRGQYF. The CDR3 DNA reads TGTGCCAGCAGTTTAAAGTCAAAACGCGGGCAGTACTTC.

This chain joins TRBV7-9 and TRBJ2-3; 11 positions agree with TRBD1. Germline CDR1 and CDR2: SEHNR and FQNEAQ (reference sequence). The CDR3 extends over 13 amino acids. V lost 11 bases and J lost 6; bases outside the gene matches: 7. The CDR3 here is CACRTGGGDTQYF. DNA of the CDR3: TGTGCCTGCCGGACAGGGGGCGGTGATACGCAGTATTTT.

The chain combines TRBV18 with TRBJ2-7; maybe TRBD1 (6 bases). The CDR3 has 18 residues. Per the germline V gene, CDR1 is KGHSH and CDR2 is LQKENI. V was trimmed by 4 bases and J by 3 bases, leaving 25 bases between them. CDR3 region: CASSRILPGGTPSYEQYF. CDR3 sequence (DNA): TGTGCCAGCTCACGCATCCTACCTGGGGGCACCCCAAGCTACGAGCAGTACTTC.

The chain employs TRBV5-4 and TRBJ2-1, with D perhaps matching TRBD1 (6 bases). Between the trimmed V and J ends, which lost 4 bases and 7 bases, there was a span of 18 bases. The germline V gene has CDR1 SGHNT and CDR2 YYREEE (reference sequence). This CDR3 is built from 15 residues. DNA of the CDR3: TGTGCCAGCAGCCTCGGCCGGACAGACTCAAATGAGCAGTTCTTC. It codes for CASSLGRTDSNEQFF.

The J gene is TRBJ2-7, the V gene TRBV13; the D gene is possibly TRBD1 (6 bases). This CDR3 contains 13 residues. Germline V gene sequence: CDR1 PRHDT, CDR2 FYEKMQ (reference sequence). The V end lost 3 bases, the J end lost 7 bases, and 13 bases lay between the germline ends. This CDR3 is CASSFEQGLEQYF. DNA of the CDR3: TGTGCCAGCAGCTTTGAACAGGGTTTAGAGCAGTACTTC.

This chain uses TRBV5-1 with TRBJ1-2; 9 bases line up with TRBD1. Germline assignment: CDR1 SGHRS and CDR2 YFSETQ. The CDR3 contains 14 residues. V was pared by 4 bases and J by 6 bases, with 7 bases of the junction left unmatched. CDR3 in DNA: TGCGCCAGCAGCCGACAGGGGGGAGTGGATGGCTACACCTTC. Translating it yields CASSRQGGVDGYTF.

Only one count was recorded for this clone. This chain links TRBV11-2 with TRBJ2-2; 7 nucleotides align to TRBD1. Per the germline V gene, CDR1 is SGHAT and CDR2 is FQNNGV. This CDR3 region has 15 residues. The trim removed 6 bases at V and 1 base at J, leaving 5 bases unmatched. The CDR3 protein is CASRYRQGNTGELFF. CDR3 in DNA: TGTGCCAGCAGATATCGACAGGGGAACACCGGGGAGCTGTTTTTT. Based on the CDR3 plus reference TRBV11-2 and TRBJ2-2, the full variable domain is EAGVAQSPRYKIIEKRQSVAFWCNPISGHATLYWYQQILGQGPKLLIQFQNNGVVDDSQLPKDRFSAERLKGVDSTLKIQPAKLEDSAVYLCASRYRQGNTGELFFGEGSRLTVL.

The rearrangement uses TRBV7-8 and TRBJ2-7, with D possibly matching TRBD1 (6 bases). Germline V gene data show CDR1 as SGHVS and CDR2 as FQNEAQ. CDR3 size: 18 residues. Trimming removed 1 base from V and 6 bases from J, with 25 bases in between. The CDR3 reads CASSLGTANFRSGREQYF. In nucleotides, the CDR3 is TGTGCCAGCAGCTTAGGGACAGCAAATTTCCGGTCCGGGCGCGAGCAGTACTTC.

The sample holds one count of this clone. The chain recombines TRBV19 with TRBJ2-5; D unclear. This CDR3 contains 14 residues. Trimming removed 5 bases at V and 5 bases at J, with 15 bases between. CDR1 is LNHDA, CDR2 SQIVND, per germline (reference sequence). The CDR3 bases are TGTGCCAGTAGTCCCTTAGAGTCCCCTGAGACCCAGTACTTC. Translation gives CASSPLESPETQYF.

The chain employs TRBV5-4 and TRBJ2-3; 8 positions match TRBD2. The CDR3 consists of 15 residues. Germline V gene sequence: CDR1 SGHNT, CDR2 YYREEE (reference sequence). V gave up 3 bases and J gave up 0 bases; unmatched junction bases: 3. Written as DNA, the CDR3 is TGTGCCAGCAGCTCCGGGACTAGGAGCACAGATACGCAGTATTTT. This translates into CASSSGTRSTDTQYF.

The genes are TRBV7-9 and TRBJ1-2; 7 positions agree with TRBD1. J lost 4 bases, V lost 3 bases, and 5 bases had no gene match. The germline gives CDR1 SEHNR, CDR2 FQNEAQ (reference sequence). The CDR3 is 14 amino acids. The CDR3 DNA reads TGTGCCAGCAGCTTCACGACAGGGACCTATGGCTACACCTTC. This encodes CASSFTTGTYGYTF.

The CDR3 loop reads CSVRYSGSSYEQYF. CDR3 sequence (DNA): TGCAGCGTGCGGTATAGCGGATCCTCCTACGAGCAGTACTTC. The rearrangement uses TRBV29-1 and TRBJ2-7, with D possibly matching TRBD2 (6 bases). V lost 6 bases and J 0 bases, leaving 15 bases between the germline ends. The CDR3 has 14 residues. Per germline, CDR1 SQVTM and CDR2 ANQGSEA.

The chain employs TRBV10-3 and TRBJ1-6; TRBD1 matches at 10 bases. The CDR3 spans 15 residues. Germline V gene data show CDR1 as ENHRY and CDR2 as SYGVKD. Losses at the gene ends were 7 bases for V and 7 bases for J; bases not matched to a gene: 7. The CDR3 DNA is TGTGCCATCACCCCGACAGGGGGCAGGAATTCACCCCTCCACTTT. The encoded protein is CAITPTGGRNSPLHF.